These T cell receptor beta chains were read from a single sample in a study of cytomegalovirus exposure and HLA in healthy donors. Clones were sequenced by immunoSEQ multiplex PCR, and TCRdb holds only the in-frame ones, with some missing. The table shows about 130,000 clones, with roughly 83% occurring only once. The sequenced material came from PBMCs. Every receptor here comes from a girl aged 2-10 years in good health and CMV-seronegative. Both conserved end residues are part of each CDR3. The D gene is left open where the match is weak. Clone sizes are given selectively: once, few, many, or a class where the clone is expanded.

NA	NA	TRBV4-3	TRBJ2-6	CASSQGQTPISGANVLTF	TGCGCCAGCAGCCAAGGACAGACACCTATCTCTGGGGCCAACGTCCTGACTTTC
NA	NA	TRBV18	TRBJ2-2	CASSLTASENTGELFF	TGTGCCAGCTCACTGACCGCTAGCGAGAACACCGGGGAGCTGTTTTTT
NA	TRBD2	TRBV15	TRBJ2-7	CATSGGLAGGPYLGSVPYEQYF	TGTGCCACCAGCGGTGGACTAGCGGGAGGGCCCTATTTGGGATCGGTACCTTACGAGCAGTACTTC
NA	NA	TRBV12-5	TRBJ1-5	CASGQDMGQPQHF	TGTGCTAGTGGACAAGACATGGGTCAGCCCCAGCATTTT
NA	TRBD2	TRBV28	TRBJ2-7	CASSSHRGRSYEQYF	TGTGCCAGCAGTTCCCACCGCGGGAGGTCCTACGAGCAGTACTTC
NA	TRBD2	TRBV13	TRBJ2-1	CASSLSRLAGDNEQFF	TGTGCCAGCAGCTTAAGCCGGCTAGCGGGGGACAATGAGCAGTTCTTC
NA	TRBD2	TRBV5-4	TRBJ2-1	CASGAGGFYNEQFF	TGTGCCAGCGGGGCGGGGGGCTTCTACAATGAGCAGTTCTTC
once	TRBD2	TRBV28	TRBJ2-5	CASSSRLARETQYF	TGTGCCAGCAGTTCCAGACTAGCGCGAGAGACCCAGTACTTC
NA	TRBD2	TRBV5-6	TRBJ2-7	CASSLALAGSYEQYF	TGTGCCAGCAGCTTGGCTCTAGCGGGGAGTTACGAGCAGTACTTC
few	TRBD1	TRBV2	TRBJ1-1	CASNSRGTGNTEAFF	TGTGCCAGCAATTCTCGGGGGACAGGGAACACTGAAGCTTTCTTT
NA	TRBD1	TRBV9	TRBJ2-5	CASNPTGTDQETQYF	TGTGCCAGCAACCCAACCGGGACAGACCAAGAGACCCAGTACTTC
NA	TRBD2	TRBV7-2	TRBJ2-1	CASSLSGAYNEQFF	TGTGCCAGCAGCTTAAGCGGGGCTTACAATGAGCAGTTCTTC
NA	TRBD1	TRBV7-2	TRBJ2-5	CASSIGDRARETQYF	TGTGCCAGCAGCATTGGGGACAGGGCAAGAGAGACCCAGTACTTC
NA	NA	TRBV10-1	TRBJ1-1	CASSPPVDTEAFF	TGCGCCAGCAGTCCGCCGGTGGACACTGAAGCTTTCTTT
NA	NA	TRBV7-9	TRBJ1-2	CASSDRTNYGYTF	TGTGCCAGCAGTGACAGGACTAACTATGGCTACACCTTC
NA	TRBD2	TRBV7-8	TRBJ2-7	CASSKREDGEQYF	TGTGCCAGCAGTAAGCGGGAGGACGGCGAGCAGTACTTC
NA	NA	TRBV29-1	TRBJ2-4	CSVGENAKNIQYF	TGCAGCGTTGGGGAGAACGCCAAAAACATTCAGTACTTC
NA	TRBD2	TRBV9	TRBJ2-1	CASSVGTSYDEQFF	TGTGCCAGCAGCGTCGGGACTAGCTACGATGAGCAGTTCTTC
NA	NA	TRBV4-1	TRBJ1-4	CASSPVGNGATNEKLFF	TGCGCCAGCAGCCCAGTAGGAAATGGAGCAACTAATGAAAAACTGTTTTTT
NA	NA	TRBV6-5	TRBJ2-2	CASSYAGTWNTGELFF	TGTGCCAGCAGTTACGCCGGGACTTGGAACACCGGGGAGCTGTTTTTT
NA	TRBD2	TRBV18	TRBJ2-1	CASTRAGEDNEQFF	TGTGCCAGCACGCGGGCGGGGGAGGACAATGAGCAGTTCTTC
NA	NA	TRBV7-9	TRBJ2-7	CASSLGEYEQYF	TGTGCCAGCAGCTTAGGGGAGTACGAGCAGTACTTC
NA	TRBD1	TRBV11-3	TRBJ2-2	CASSSFPGQGAGELFF	TGTGCCAGCAGCTCCTTTCCGGGACAGGGAGCCGGGGAGCTGTTTTTT
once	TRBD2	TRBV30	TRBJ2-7	CAWTPGLEAYEQYF	TGTGCCTGGACTCCGGGACTAGAAGCCTACGAGCAGTACTTC
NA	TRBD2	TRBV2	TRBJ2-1	CASSVSSGRNNEQFF	TGTGCCAGCAGTGTGTCTAGCGGGAGGAACAATGAGCAGTTCTTC
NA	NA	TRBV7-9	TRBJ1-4	CASSLQATNEKLFF	TGTGCCAGCAGCTTACAGGCAACTAATGAAAAACTGTTTTTT
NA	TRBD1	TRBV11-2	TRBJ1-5	CASSLGGTGSQPQHF	TGTGCCAGCAGCTTAGGCGGGACAGGGTCCCAGCCCCAGCATTTT
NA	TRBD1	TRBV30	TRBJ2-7	CAWGKGGPSYEQYF	TGTGCCTGGGGGAAAGGGGGCCCCTCCTACGAGCAGTACTTC
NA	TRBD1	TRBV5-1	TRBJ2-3	CASSPWTGDRMDTQYF	TGCGCCAGCAGCCCCTGGACAGGGGACAGGATGGATACGCAGTATTTT
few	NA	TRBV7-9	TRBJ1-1	CASSFLQAEAFF	TGTGCCAGCAGCTTTTTACAAGCTGAAGCTTTCTTT
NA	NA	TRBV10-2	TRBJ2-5	CASSESSGVETQYF	TGCGCCAGCAGTGAGTCGAGCGGTGTAGAGACCCAGTACTTC
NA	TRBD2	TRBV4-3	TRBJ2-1	CASSQDGGGGALGSYNEQFF	TGCGCCAGCAGCCAAGATGGCGGCGGGGGGGCCTTAGGTTCCTACAATGAGCAGTTCTTC
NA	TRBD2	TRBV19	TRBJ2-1	CASSILAGEGNEQFF	TGTGCCAGTAGTATCTTAGCGGGAGAGGGGAATGAGCAGTTCTTC
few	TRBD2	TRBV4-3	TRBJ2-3	CASSPLLAGETTDTQYF	TGCGCCAGCAGCCCGCTACTAGCGGGGGAGACCACAGATACGCAGTATTTT
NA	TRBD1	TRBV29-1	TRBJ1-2	CSAYRGDYGYTF	TGCAGCGCATACAGGGGAGACTATGGCTACACCTTC
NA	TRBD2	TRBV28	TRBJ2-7	CASSLGTSGRYEQYF	TGTGCCAGCAGTTTGGGTACTAGCGGACGGTACGAGCAGTACTTC
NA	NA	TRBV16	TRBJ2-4	CASSQGSVWANIQYF	TGTGCCAGCAGCCAAGGCTCAGTCTGGGCAAACATTCAGTACTTC
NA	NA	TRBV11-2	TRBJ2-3	CASSSYRDTQYF	TGTGCCAGCAGCTCTTATCGAGATACGCAGTATTTT
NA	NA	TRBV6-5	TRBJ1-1	CASSYGRGRLGTEAFF	TGTGCCAGCAGTTATGGCCGAGGGCGCTTGGGCACTGAAGCTTTCTTT
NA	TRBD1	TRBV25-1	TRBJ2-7	CASSEADRSSYEQYF	TGTGCCAGCAGTGAAGCGGACAGGAGCTCCTACGAGCAGTACTTC
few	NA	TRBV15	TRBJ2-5	CATSREDKGEETQYF	TGTGCCACCAGCAGAGAGGACAAGGGGGAAGAGACCCAGTACTTC
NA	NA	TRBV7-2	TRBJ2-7	CASSAVIGIVQYF	TGTGCCAGCAGCGCGGTCATTGGTATTGTGCAGTACTTC
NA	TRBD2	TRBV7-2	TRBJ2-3	CASSLPSGRRLDTQYF	TGTGCCAGCAGCTTGCCTAGCGGGAGAAGATTAGATACGCAGTATTTT
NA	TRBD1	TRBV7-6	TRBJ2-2	CASSLAGTGVLTGELFF	TGTGCCAGCAGCTTAGCAGGGACAGGGGTTTTAACCGGGGAGCTGTTTTTT
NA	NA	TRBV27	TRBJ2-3	CASSIQSGFLLTDTQYF	TGTGCCAGCAGTATACAATCAGGGTTTTTACTCACAGATACGCAGTATTTT
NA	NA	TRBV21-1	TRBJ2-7	CASSKDEGFFHREQYF	TGTGCCAGCAGCAAAGACGAGGGATTCTTCCATCGGGAGCAGTACTTC
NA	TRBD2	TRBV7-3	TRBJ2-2	CASSLIGSGSQTGELFF	TGTGCCAGCAGCTTAATAGGTAGCGGGAGTCAGACCGGGGAGCTGTTTTTT
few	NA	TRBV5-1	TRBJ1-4	CASSLLGGSTNEKLFF	TGCGCCAGCAGCTTGTTGGGGGGGTCAACTAATGAAAAACTGTTTTTT
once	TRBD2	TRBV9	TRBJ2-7	CASSPPAGGPHEQYF	TGTGCCAGCAGCCCTCCCGCGGGAGGGCCCCACGAGCAGTACTTC
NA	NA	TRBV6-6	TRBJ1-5	CASSYPSHEGNQPQHF	TGTGCCAGCAGTTACCCGTCCCACGAGGGCAATCAGCCCCAGCATTTT
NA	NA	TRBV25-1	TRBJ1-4	CASSEFGKGLIGEKLFF	TGTGCCAGCAGTGAATTTGGGAAGGGGCTAATCGGTGAAAAACTGTTTTTT
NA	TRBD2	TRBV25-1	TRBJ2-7	CASRVGGSLTYEQYF	TGTGCCAGCAGGGTCGGCGGGAGCCTCACCTACGAGCAGTACTTC
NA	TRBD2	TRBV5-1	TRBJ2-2	CASSLVLAGGPPGTGELFF	TGCGCCAGCAGCTTGGTCCTAGCGGGAGGGCCCCCGGGGACCGGGGAGCTGTTTTTT
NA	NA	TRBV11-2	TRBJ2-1	CATAEWEYNEQFF	TGTGCCACAGCTGAGTGGGAGTACAATGAGCAGTTCTTC
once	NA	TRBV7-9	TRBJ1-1	CASSLAGQNTEAFF	TGTGCCAGCAGCTTAGCCGGACAGAACACTGAAGCTTTCTTT
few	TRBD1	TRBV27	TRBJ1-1	CASRRTGLMNTEAFF	TGTGCCAGCAGAAGGACAGGGCTCATGAACACTGAAGCTTTCTTT
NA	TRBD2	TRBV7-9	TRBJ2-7	CASSLGLAGGRSYEQYF	TGTGCCAGCAGCTTAGGTCTAGCGGGAGGGAGATCCTACGAGCAGTACTTC
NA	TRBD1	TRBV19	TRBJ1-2	CASSIGRGQRHLAYGYTF	TGTGCCAGTAGTATAGGAAGGGGACAGCGGCACCTGGCTTATGGCTACACCTTC